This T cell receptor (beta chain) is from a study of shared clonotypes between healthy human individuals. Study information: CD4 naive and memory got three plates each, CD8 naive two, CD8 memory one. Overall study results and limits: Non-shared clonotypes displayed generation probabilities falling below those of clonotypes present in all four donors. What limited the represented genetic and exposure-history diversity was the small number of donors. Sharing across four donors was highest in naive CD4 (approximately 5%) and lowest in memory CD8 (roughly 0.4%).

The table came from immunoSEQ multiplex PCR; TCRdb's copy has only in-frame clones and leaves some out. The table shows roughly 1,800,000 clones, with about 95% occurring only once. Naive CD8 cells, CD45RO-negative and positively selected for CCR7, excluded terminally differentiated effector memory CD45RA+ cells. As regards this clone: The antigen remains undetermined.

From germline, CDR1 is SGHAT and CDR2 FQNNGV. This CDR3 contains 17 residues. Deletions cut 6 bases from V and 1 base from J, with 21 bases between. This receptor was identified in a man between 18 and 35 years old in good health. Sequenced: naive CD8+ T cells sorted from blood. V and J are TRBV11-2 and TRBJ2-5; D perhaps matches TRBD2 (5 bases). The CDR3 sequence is CASRLPAGVFFQETQYF. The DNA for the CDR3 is TGTGCCAGCAGACTCCCGGCCGGGGTTTTCTTCCAAGAGACCCAGTACTTC.